This T cell receptor beta chain was observed in a study of response to subunit inactivated influenza vaccine. MiXCR, applied by TCRdb to the RT-PCR reads, yields one record per CDR3 protein. The data hold about 830,000 distinct CDR3 sequences, with less than 20% observed a single time. Findings and caveats of the study: The study's authors posited that every seasonal influenza vaccination enlists few new T cells.

This CDR3 has 16 amino acids. V trimming: 2 bases; J trimming: 5 bases; junction bases outside the gene matches: 13. Germline values: CDR1 DFQATT, CDR2 SNEGSKA (reference sequence). In its sample, this clonotype was seen many times. The antigen remains undetermined. This sample comprised PBMCs from blood, obtained about 5 days after vaccination. This clonotype was sampled from a middle-aged man who received an inactivated influenza vaccine. This chain joins TRBV20-1 and TRBJ2-5, with 8 bases lining up with TRBD1. The CDR3 DNA reads as TGCAGTGCTAGAAGGTCTGGGGCAGGGGGCCGGGAGACCCAGTACTTC. It specifies CSARRSGAGGRETQYF.